This T cell receptor (beta chain) is drawn from a study of blood T cells in healthy people across ages. Trimming took 0 bases from V and 6 from J, leaving 5 bases between them. The CDR3 contains 12 residues. CDR1 is SNHLY and CDR2 is FYNNEI in the germline V gene. The second PCR ran roughly 7 to 12 cycles with a sample-barcoded 5' primer and J-beta primers. TCRdb processed the 5' RACE reads anew with MiXCR; each CDR3 protein has one entry. The sample has 1.5 million or so distinct CDR3 sequences, 42% seen once. The individuals who served as donors were healthy Caucasians living in Russia, aged roughly 6 to 90.

The sequenced sample consisted of blood. The gene calls are TRBV2 and TRBJ1-1; no firm D call. This receptor was obtained from a woman between 18 and 29 years old in good health. The CDR3 DNA reads TGTGCCAGCAGTGAAGCCAGAGCTGAAGCTTTCTTT. Amino acids: CASSEARAEAFF. The full variable domain, rest sourced from reference TRBV2 and TRBJ1-1, is EPEVTQTPSHQVTQMGQEVILRCVPISNHLYFYWYRQILGQKVEFLVSFYNNEISEKSEIFDDQFSVERPDGSNFTLKIRSTKLEDSAMYFCASSEARAEAFFGQGTRLTVV.